The 16 T cell receptor beta chains presented below share a single source sample, sequenced in a study of CD8+ T cells in alopecia areata. Stated treatment: oral pan-JAK inhibitor, 5-10 mg twice daily. Samples from alopecia areata patients were lesional scalp punch biopsies and peripheral blood. RNA extraction was followed by reverse transcription into cDNA, which acted as the sequencing template. Profiling relied on immunoSEQ multiplex PCR, and the TCRdb table lists in-frame clones only, not all of them. The sample includes around 19,000 clones, approximately 56% of them seen just once. The sequencing here drew on skin, taken at week 4, from a patient treated with tofacitinib. The receptors here all came from a human donor with alopecia areata.

V is TRBV2 and J is TRBJ2-1; 11 bases agree with TRBD2. This CDR3 spans 15 amino acids. CDR1 is SNHLY, CDR2 FYNNEI, per germline. Trimming took 6 bases from V and 8 from J; bases not matched to a gene: 9. CDR3 sequence: CASRFTSGGNYEQFF. CDR3 DNA: TGTGCCAGCAGGTTTACTAGCGGGGGTAATTATGAGCAGTTCTTC.

This clone was found a few times. The chain links TRBV27 to TRBJ2-2, with TRBD2 matching over 11 bases. The CDR3 sequence is 17 residues long. Trimming at V came to 7 bases and at J to 3 bases, leaving 10 bases not matched to a gene. Per the germline V gene, CDR1 is MNHEY and CDR2 is SMNVEV (reference sequence). CDR3 DNA sequence: TGTGCCAGCAAGATAGCGGGGGGGAAATCGTACACCGGGGAGCTGTTTTTT. It yields the protein CASKIAGGKSYTGELFF.

There are a few counts of this clone. V is TRBV6-6 and J is TRBJ1-2; the match to TRBD1 covers 9 bases. The germline CDR1 and CDR2 sequences are MNHNY and SVGAGI (reference sequence). This CDR3 has 16 amino acids. Germline trimming cut 0 bases from V and 2 bases from J; bases unmatched to any gene: 4. DNA for the CDR3: TGTGCCAGCAGTTACTCCGGACAGGGGTCCAACTATGGCTACACCTTC. Translation gives CASSYSGQGSNYGYTF.

This clone was seen a single time. The J gene is TRBJ2-7, the V gene TRBV11-3; 13 bases fit TRBD2. The junction had 7 bases not matched to a gene; V was cut back by 4 bases and J by 7 bases. This CDR3 spans 15 amino acids. CDR1 is SGHNT and CDR2 is YENEEA in the germline V gene. The CDR3 DNA sequence: TGTGCCAGCAGCTCTACGGGACTAGCGGGGCAAGAGCAGTACTTC. Amino acid sequence: CASSSTGLAGQEQYF. The full variable domain, with the rest looked up from reference TRBV11-3 and TRBJ2-7, is EAGVVQSPRYKIIEKKQPVAFWCNPISGHNTLYWYLQNLGQGPELLIRYENEEAVDDSQLPKDRFSAERLKGVDSTLKIQPAELGDSAVYLCASSSTGLAGQEQYFGPGTRLTVT.

This clone came up a few times. The same CDR3 is also encoded by other DNA sequences in this sample. V is TRBV15 and J is TRBJ1-1; D uncertain. Trimming took 0 bases from V and 8 from J, leaving 7 bases between them. The CDR3 extends over 12 amino acids. The V gene's germline CDR1 is LNHNV and CDR2 YYDKDF (reference sequence). The CDR3 loop is CATSRDGIEAFF. CDR3 DNA sequence: TGTGCCACCAGCAGAGATGGTATCGAAGCTTTCTTT.

This clone was seen a few times. V usage is TRBV5-4 and J usage is TRBJ2-7, with 7 bases that match TRBD1. Per germline, CDR1 SGHNT and CDR2 YYREEE (reference sequence). V dropped 4 bases and J dropped 2; count of bases not matched to a gene: 6. The CDR3 has 14 amino acids. The CDR3 sequence: CASSPDRVAYEQYF. The CDR3 DNA reads TGTGCCAGCAGCCCCGACAGGGTAGCCTACGAGCAGTACTTC.

This clone was counted only a few times. The V call is TRBV28, the J call TRBJ1-1; D gene uncertain. Between the trimmed V and J ends, which lost 3 bases and 3 bases, there was a span of 5 bases. The CDR3 length is 12 residues. CDR1 is MDHEN and CDR2 is SYDVKM in the germline V gene. CDR3 sequence reads: CASSLTYTEAFF. CDR3 sequence (DNA): TGTGCCAGCAGTTTGACCTACACTGAAGCTTTCTTT. Variable domain in full (rest from reference TRBV28 and TRBJ1-1): DVKVTQSSRYLVKRTGEKVFLECVQDMDHENMFWYRQDPGLGLRLIYFSYDVKMKEKGDIPEGYSVSREKKERFSLILESASTNQTSMYLCASSLTYTEAFFGQGTRLTVV.

Regarding this clone: One end of the junction is discordant with germline, which a read error may explain. The chain recombines TRBV10-3 with TRBJ1-5; D is unclear. The V gene's germline CDR1 is ENHRY and CDR2 SYGVKD. This CDR3 has 13 amino acids. The CDR3 here is CASSDARDQPQHF. For the CDR3, the DNA is TGTGCCAGCAGTGATGCGAGAGATCAGCCCCAGCACTTT.

This chain joins TRBV7-4 and TRBJ2-5, with no clear D. V lost 4 bases and J 7 bases, leaving 16 bases between the germline ends. The CDR3 has 14 amino acids. Germline CDR1 is SGHVT and CDR2 is SQSDAQ. The CDR3 spells CASSSPARKWTQYF. Written as DNA, the CDR3 is TGTGCCAGCAGCTCCCCGGCCAGGAAGTGGACCCAGTACTTC.

In the case of this clone: An end of the junction differs from the germline gene, which may be a read error. DNA of the CDR3: TGTGCCATCAGTCAAAAGTCAGGGTTCTACGAGCAGTACTTC. Protein product: CAISQKSGFYEQYF. The chain employs TRBV27 and TRBJ2-7; D might be TRBD1 (5 bases). The CDR3 contains 14 residues. The germline gives CDR1 MNHEY, CDR2 SMNVEV (reference sequence).

The J gene is TRBJ1-3, the V gene TRBV5-7; D gene unclear. TRBV5-7 is given ORF status, its function remaining uncertain. This CDR3 contains 17 residues. Trimming took off 0 bases at V and 2 bases at J, with 15 bases between the two ends. The CDR3, as DNA: TGTGCCAGCAGCTTGGAGTCGAGGTCCTTTCCTGGAAACACCATATATTTT. Translation gives CASSLESRSFPGNTIYF.

The rearrangement uses TRBV29-1 and TRBJ1-6; 9 nucleotides align to TRBD1. V trimming: 6 bases; J trimming: 9 bases; junction bases outside the gene matches: 6. The CDR3 spans 13 residues. The germline gives CDR1 SQVTM, CDR2 ANQGSEA. CDR3: CSVRDRESSPLHF. In DNA, the CDR3 is TGCAGCGTACGGGACAGGGAGAGTTCACCCCTCCACTTT.

CDR3 region: CASRPGSADEQFF. The CDR3 bases are TGTGCCAGCAGGCCAGGTTCCGCCGATGAGCAGTTCTTC. V is TRBV7-9 and J is TRBJ2-1, with D unresolved. This CDR3 region has 13 residues. CDR1 and CDR2 (germline): SEHNR, FQNEAQ (reference sequence). V dropped 6 bases and J dropped 8 bases, with 14 bases sitting between them.

This chain joins TRBV5-1 and TRBJ1-1; D call uncertain. Trimming took off 5 bases at V and 1 base at J, with 9 bases between the two ends. The germline CDR1 and CDR2 sequences are SGHRS and YFSETQ. The CDR3 sequence is 13 residues long. CDR3 sequence (DNA): TGCGCCAGCAGGGAACCAGAGAACACTGAAGCTTTCTTT. Translating it yields CASREPENTEAFF.

This CDR3 reads CASSFTLAPLHF. CDR3 in DNA: TGTGCCAGCAGCTTCACACTAGCACCCCTCCACTTT. The chain uses TRBV11-2 and TRBJ1-6; D is undetermined. The CDR3 consists of 12 residues. Germline lookup yields CDR1 SGHAT and CDR2 FQNNGV. V shed 3 bases and J shed 11 bases, with 8 bases lying between them.

This chain joins TRBV10-3 and TRBJ1-2; D gene ambiguous. This CDR3 region has 15 residues. Trimming left V 3 bases short and J 4 bases short, with 15 bases between. From germline, CDR1 is ENHRY and CDR2 SYGVKD. CDR3 coding DNA: TGTGCCATCAGTGATTACCGGGTGGTCGGCTATGGCTACACCTTC. Amino acid sequence: CAISDYRVVGYGYTF.